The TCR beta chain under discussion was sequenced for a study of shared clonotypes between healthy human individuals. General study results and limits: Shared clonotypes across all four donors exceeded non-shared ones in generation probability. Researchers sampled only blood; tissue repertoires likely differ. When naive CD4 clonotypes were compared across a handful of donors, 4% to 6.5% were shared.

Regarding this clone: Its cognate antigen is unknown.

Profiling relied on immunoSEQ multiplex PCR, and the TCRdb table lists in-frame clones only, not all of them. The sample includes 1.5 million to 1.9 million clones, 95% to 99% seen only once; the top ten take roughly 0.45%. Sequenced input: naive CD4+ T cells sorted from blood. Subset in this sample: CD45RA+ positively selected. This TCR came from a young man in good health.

The CDR3 reads CASSQGPDTQYF. Written as DNA, the CDR3 is TGTGCCAGTTCACAGGGGCCAGATACGCAGTATTTT. V is TRBV6-5 and J is TRBJ2-3, with TRBD1 matching 7 bases. Per the germline V gene, CDR1 is MNHEY and CDR2 is SVGAGI. J gave up 4 bases and V 9 bases, and 4 bases lay outside the gene matches. The CDR3 length is 12 residues.